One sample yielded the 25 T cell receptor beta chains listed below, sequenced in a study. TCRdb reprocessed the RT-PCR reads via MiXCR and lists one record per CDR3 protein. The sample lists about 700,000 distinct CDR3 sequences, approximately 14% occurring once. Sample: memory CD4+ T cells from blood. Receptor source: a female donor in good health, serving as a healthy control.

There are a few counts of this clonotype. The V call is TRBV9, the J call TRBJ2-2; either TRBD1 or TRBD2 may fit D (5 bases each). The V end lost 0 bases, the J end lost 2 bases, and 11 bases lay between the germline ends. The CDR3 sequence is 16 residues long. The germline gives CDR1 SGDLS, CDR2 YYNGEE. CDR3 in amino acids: CASSVATRGNTGELFF. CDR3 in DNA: TGTGCCAGCAGCGTAGCTACGAGGGGAAACACCGGGGAGCTGTTTTTT.

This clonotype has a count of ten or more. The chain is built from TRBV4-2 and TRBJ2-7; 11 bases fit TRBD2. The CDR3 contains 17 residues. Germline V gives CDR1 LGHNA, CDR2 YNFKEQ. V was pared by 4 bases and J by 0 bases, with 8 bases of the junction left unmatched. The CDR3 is CASSPTSGAYSSYEQYF. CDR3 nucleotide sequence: TGTGCCAGCAGCCCGACTAGCGGGGCGTACAGCTCCTACGAGCAGTACTTC.

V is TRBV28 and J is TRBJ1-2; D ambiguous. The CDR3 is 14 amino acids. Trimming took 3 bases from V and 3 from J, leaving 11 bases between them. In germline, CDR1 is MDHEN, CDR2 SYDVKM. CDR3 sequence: CASSFPGGHYGYTF. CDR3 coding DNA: TGTGCCAGCAGTTTCCCGGGTGGGCACTATGGCTACACCTTC.

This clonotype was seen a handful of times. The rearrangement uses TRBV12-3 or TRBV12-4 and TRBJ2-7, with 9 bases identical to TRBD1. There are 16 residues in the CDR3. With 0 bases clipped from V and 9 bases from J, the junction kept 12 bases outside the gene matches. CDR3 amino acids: CASSLADRDRVRLQYF. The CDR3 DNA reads TGTGCCAGCAGTTTAGCCGACCGGGACAGGGTTAGGTTGCAGTACTTC.

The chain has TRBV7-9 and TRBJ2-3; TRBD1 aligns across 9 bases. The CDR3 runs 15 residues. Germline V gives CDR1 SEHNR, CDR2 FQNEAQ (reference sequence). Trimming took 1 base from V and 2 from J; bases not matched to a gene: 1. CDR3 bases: TGTGCCAGCAGCTTAGGACAGGGGGACACAGATACGCAGTATTTT. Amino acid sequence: CASSLGQGDTDTQYF. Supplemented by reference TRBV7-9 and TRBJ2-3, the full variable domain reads DTGVSQNPRHKITKRGQNVTFRCDPISEHNRLYWYRQTLGQGPEFLTYFQNEAQLEKSRLLSDRFSAERPKGSFSTLEIQRTEQGDSAMYLCASSLGQGDTDTQYFGPGTRLTVL.

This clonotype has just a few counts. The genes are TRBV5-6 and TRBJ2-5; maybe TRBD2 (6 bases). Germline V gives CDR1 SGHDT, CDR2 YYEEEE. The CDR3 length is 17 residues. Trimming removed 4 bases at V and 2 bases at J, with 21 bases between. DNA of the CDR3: TGTGCCAGCAGCCCACTACGTTTTTCGGGGGTACAAGAGACCCAGTACTTC. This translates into CASSPLRFSGVQETQYF.

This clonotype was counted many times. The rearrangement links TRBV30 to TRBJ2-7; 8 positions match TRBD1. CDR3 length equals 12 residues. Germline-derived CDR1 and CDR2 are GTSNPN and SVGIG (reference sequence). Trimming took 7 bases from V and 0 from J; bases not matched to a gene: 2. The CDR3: CASQGDSYEQYF. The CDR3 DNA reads TGTGCCTCACAGGGGGACTCCTACGAGCAGTACTTC.

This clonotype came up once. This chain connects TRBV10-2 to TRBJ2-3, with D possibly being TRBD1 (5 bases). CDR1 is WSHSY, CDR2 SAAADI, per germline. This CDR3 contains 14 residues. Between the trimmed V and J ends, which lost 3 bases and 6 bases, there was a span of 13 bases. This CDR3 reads CASSEGVGMDTQYF. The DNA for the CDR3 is TGCGCCAGCAGTGAAGGGGTTGGGATGGATACGCAGTATTTT.

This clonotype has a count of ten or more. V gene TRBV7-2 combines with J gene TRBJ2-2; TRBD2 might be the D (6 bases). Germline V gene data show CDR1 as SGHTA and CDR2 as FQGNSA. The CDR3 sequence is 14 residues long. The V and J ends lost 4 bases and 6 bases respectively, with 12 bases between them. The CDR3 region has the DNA TGTGCCAGCAGCTCCAAAAGCGGGTCCGGGGAGCTGTTTTTT. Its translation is CASSSKSGSGELFF. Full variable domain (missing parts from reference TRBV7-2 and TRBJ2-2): GAGVSQSPSNKVTEKGKDVELRCDPISGHTALYWYRQSLGQGLEFLIYFQGNSAPDKSGLPSDRFSAERTGGSVSTLTIQRTQQEDSAVYLCASSSKSGSGELFFGEGSRLTVL.

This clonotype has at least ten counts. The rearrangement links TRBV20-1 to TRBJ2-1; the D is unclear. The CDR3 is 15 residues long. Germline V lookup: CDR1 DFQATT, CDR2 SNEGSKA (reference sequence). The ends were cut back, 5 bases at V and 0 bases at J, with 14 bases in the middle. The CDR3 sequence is CSAFSAARSYNEQFF. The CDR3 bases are TGCAGTGCTTTCTCTGCGGCCCGCTCCTACAATGAGCAGTTCTTC.

The CDR3 sequence is CSALVDSKNIQYF. CDR3 DNA sequence: TGCAGTGCTCTCGTGGACAGCAAAAACATTCAGTACTTC. The J gene is TRBJ2-4, the V gene TRBV20-1; the D gene is possibly TRBD1 (6 bases). This CDR3 comprises 13 residues. V dropped 5 bases and J dropped 3 bases, with 11 bases sitting between them. CDR1 is DFQATT, CDR2 SNEGSKA, per germline (reference sequence).

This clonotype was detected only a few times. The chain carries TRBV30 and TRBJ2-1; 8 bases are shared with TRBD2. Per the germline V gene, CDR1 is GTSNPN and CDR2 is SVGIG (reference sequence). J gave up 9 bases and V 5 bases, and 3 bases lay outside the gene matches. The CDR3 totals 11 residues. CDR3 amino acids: CAWAGGAEQFF. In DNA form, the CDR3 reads TGTGCCTGGGCGGGGGGAGCTGAGCAGTTCTTC.

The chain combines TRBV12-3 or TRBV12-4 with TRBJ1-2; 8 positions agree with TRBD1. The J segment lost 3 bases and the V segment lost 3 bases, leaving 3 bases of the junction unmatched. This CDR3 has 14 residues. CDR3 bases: TGTGCCAGCAGTTTGGACAGGGTTTACTATGGCTACACCTTC. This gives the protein CASSLDRVYYGYTF.

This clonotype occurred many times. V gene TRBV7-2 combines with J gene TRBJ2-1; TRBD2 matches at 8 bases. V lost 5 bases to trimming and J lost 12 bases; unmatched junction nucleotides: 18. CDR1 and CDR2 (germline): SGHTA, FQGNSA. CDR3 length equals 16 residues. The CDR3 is CASSREVGRARTSQFF. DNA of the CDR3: TGTGCCAGCAGCCGGGAAGTCGGGAGGGCCCGCACATCGCAGTTCTTC.

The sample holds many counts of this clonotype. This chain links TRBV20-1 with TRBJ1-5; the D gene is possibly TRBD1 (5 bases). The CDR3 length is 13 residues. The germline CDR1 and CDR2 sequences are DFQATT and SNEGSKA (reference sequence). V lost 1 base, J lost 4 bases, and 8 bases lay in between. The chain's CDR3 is CSARAGINQPQHF. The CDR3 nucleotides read TGCAGTGCTAGAGCAGGGATAAATCAGCCCCAGCATTTT.

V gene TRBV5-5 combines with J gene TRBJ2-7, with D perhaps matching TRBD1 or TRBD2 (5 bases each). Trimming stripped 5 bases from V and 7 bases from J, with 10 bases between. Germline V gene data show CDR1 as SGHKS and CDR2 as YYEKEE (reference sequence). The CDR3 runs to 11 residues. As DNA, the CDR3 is TGTGCCAGCAGTCCAGGGACGGAGCAGTACTTC. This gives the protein CASSPGTEQYF.

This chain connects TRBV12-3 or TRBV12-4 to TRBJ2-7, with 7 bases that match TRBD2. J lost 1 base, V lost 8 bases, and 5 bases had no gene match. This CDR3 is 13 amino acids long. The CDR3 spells CASRWEGSYEQYF. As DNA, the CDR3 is TGTGCCAGCCGGTGGGAGGGATCCTACGAGCAGTACTTC.

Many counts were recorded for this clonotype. The CDR3 protein is CASSPHRGQEQYF. For the CDR3, the DNA is TGTGCCAGCAGTCCCCACAGGGGGCAAGAGCAGTACTTC. The chain couples TRBV27 to TRBJ2-7, with 9 bases fitting TRBD1. Germline CDR1 MNHEY, CDR2 SMNVEV (reference sequence). CDR3 length: 13 residues. Losses at the gene ends were 5 bases for V and 7 bases for J; bases not matched to a gene: 6.

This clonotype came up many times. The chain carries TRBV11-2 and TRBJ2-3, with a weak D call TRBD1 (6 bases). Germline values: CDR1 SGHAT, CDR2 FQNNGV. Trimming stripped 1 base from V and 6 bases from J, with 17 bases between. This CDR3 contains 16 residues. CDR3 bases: TGTGCCAGCAGCTTAGCTACAGGGTTGGGGATGGATACGCAGTATTTT. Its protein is CASSLATGLGMDTQYF.

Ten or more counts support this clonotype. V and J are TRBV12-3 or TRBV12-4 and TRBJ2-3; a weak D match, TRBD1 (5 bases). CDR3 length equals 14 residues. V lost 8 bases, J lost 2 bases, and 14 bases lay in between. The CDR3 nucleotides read TGTGCCAGCTTGCTGGGGCAGGCCACAGATACGCAGTATTTT. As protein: CASLLGQATDTQYF.

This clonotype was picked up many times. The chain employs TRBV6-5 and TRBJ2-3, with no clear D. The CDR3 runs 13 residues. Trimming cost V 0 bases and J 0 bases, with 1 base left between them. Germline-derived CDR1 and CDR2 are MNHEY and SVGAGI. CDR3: CASSYSSTDTQYF. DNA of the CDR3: TGTGCCAGCAGTTACTCAAGCACAGATACGCAGTATTTT.

CDR3 amino acids: CASSLALVPNTEAFF. For the CDR3, the DNA is TGTGCCAGCAGTTTAGCACTTGTCCCCAACACTGAAGCTTTCTTT. V usage is TRBV12-3 or TRBV12-4 and J usage is TRBJ1-1; the D is unclear. V lost 0 bases to trimming and J lost 2 bases, with 10 bases between them. The CDR3 has 15 amino acids.

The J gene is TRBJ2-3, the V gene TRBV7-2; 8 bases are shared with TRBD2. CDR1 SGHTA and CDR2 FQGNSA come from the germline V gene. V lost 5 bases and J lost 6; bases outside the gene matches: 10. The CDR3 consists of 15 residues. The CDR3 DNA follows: TGTGCCAGCAGCCGGGGGCCTAGCGGGCGGGATACGCAGTATTTT. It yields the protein CASSRGPSGRDTQYF.

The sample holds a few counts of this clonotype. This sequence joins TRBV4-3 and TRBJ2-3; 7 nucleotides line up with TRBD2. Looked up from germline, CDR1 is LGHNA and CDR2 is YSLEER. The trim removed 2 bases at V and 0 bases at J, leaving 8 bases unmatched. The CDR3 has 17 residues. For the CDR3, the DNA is TGCGCCAGCAGCCAAAGGTCTAGCGGTAGTAGCACAGATACGCAGTATTTT. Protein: CASSQRSSGSSTDTQYF.

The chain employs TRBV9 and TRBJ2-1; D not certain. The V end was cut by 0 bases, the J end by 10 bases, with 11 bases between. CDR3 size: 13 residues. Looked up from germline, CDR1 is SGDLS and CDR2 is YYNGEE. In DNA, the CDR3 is TGTGCCAGCAGCGTAGTCGAAGGGCCCGAGCAGTTCTTC. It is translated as CASSVVEGPEQFF.